This T cell receptor beta chain originates from a study of CD8+CD57+ T cells in acquired aplastic anemia listed by TCRdb under 2018. Regarding the complete study: On average, sorted CD4+ and CD8+ cells yielded about 3 ug of extracted DNA, with a range of about 0.19 to 30 ug. CD8+CD57+ expansion was defined as a frequency above the mean frequency observed in healthy subjects. The paper as a whole reports these results and caveats: CD8+ Simpson's diversity did not differ significantly between patients and healthy controls (P=0.060). Around 31 CD8+ CDR3 sequences were shared between patients and controls but appeared highly expressed in patients and within their immunodominant clones.

TCR beta VDJ combination and CDR3 sequence profiling used genomic DNA as the template. An Illumina HiSeq 2000 was used for TCR repertoire sequencing. The original pipeline was this. TRBV/TRBJ rearrangement plots, CDR3 size and DJ length profiles, and Simpson's diversity index were used to assess repertoires. The most abundant DNA sequence in the deep sequencing data was defined as the immunodominant clone. CDR3 amino acid sequences were checked for sharing between subjects and were compared against published repertoires and the VDJdb database. The public reads were run again by TCRdb, first through fastp at Q25 and then through MiXCR, and only productive beta chains were kept. Here each entry gathers all rows of one CDR3 protein and keeps the most common genes and DNA. Clone size and V and J calls follow TCRdb, not the original study. This sample is represented by some 150,000 distinct CDR3 sequences; around half of them were singletons. The top ten clonotypes cover around 1% of the sample.

The patients picked for sequencing were ones in whom flow cytometry had shown an expansion of CD8+CD57+ cells. Every patient had a diagnosis of severe acquired aplastic anemia based on International Study of Aplastic Anemia and Agranulocytosis and Camitta criteria. No therapy had been received by the patients at the time of blood sampling. The study deep-sequenced TCR repertoires of sorted CD4+ and CD8+ blood T cells from severe aplastic anemia patients and healthy subjects. In the USA, patient enrollment took place under clinicaltrials.gov protocols 00001620, 01623167, 00001397, 00071045, 00081523 and 00961064. Ficoll-Paque density gradient centrifugation was used to isolate peripheral blood mononuclear cells. CD4+ and CD8+ T cells were sorted by FACS or magnetic beads before DNA extraction. Points on this clonotype: The clone's antigen remains unknown. This sequence may be a read error, since a much larger clone differs from it by one base.

Taken from the germline V gene, the CDR1 and CDR2 loops are SGHDN and FVKESK. Counted from cysteine to phenylalanine, this CDR3 has 16 amino acids. The entry retains the CDR3 DNA only, 48 bases that are in frame from base 1. The TCR sequence derives from a human donor with aplastic anemia. Sequenced input: sorted CD4+, CD8+, or CD8+CD57+ T cells (not recorded which) from PBMCs. This sequence uses TRBV14 and TRBJ1-2, with 8 junctional bases fitting TRBD1. The nucleotides are TGTGCCAGCAGCCTTCGGACAGGGTTTGTTGTCGTAGGCTACCCCTTC. It encodes CASSLRTGFVVVGYPF.